The source of this TCR beta chain is a study of cytomegalovirus exposure and HLA in healthy donors. In the PCR, 60 Vbeta and 13 Jbeta primers were used. The protocol was immunoSEQ multiplex PCR, while the TCRdb copy is restricted to in-frame clones and leaves out a portion. Of some 120,000 clones listed, about 85% are singletons. The CDR3 is made up of 15 amino acids. The ends lost 4 bases at V and 1 base at J; junction bases unmatched: 7. Per germline, CDR1 SGDLS and CDR2 YYNGEE. On this clone: The antigen is undetermined.

Study-wide points: The study labeled fewer than 200 TCR beta chains cytomegalovirus-associated. What was likely a sequencing artifact was a cluster of highly shared sequence variants.

The receptor comes from a man between 18 and 35 years old in good health and CMV-seropositive. The chain uses TRBV9 and TRBJ2-7, with 8 positions matching TRBD2. The specimen sequenced was PBMCs. The CDR3 nucleotides are TGTGCCAGCAGCCCTGGAGGCGGGGGGTCCTACGAGCAGTACTTC. Amino acids: CASSPGGGGSYEQYF.